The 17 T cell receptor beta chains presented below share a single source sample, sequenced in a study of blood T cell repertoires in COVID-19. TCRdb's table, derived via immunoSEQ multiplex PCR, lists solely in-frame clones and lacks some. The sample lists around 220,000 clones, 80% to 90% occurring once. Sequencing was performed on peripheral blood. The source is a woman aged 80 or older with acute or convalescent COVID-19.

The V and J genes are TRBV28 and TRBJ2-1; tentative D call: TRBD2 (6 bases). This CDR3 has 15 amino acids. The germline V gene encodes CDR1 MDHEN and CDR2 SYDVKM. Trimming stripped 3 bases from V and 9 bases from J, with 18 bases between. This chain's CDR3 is CASSFWRDPGGEQFF. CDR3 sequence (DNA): TGTGCCAGCAGTTTTTGGCGGGACCCGGGCGGTGAGCAGTTCTTC.

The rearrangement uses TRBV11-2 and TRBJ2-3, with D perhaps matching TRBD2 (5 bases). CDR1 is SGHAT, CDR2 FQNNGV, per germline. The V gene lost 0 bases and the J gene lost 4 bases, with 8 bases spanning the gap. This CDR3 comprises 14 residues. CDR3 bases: TGTGCCAGCAGCTTAGATAGCGTAGCAGATACGCAGTATTTT. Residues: CASSLDSVADTQYF.

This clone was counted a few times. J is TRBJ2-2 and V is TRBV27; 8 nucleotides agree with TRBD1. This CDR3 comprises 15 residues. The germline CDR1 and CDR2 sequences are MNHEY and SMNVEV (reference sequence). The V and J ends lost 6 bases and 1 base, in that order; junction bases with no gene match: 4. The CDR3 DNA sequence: TGTGCCAGCAGACCCGGGACAGGGAACACCGGGGAGCTGTTTTTT. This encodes CASRPGTGNTGELFF.

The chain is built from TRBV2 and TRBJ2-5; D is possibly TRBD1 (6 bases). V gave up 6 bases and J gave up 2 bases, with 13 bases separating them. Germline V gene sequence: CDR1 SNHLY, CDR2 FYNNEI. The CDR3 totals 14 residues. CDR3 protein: CASRAGTSQETQYF. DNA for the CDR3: TGTGCCAGCAGAGCCGGGACATCTCAAGAGACCCAGTACTTC.

For the CDR3, the DNA is TGTGCCACCAGTGACCCCGGGACAGGGGGACCAGAGACCCAGTACTTC. Protein product: CATSDPGTGGPETQYF. The chain combines TRBV24-1 with TRBJ2-5; TRBD1 agrees at 11 bases. V was pared by 4 bases and J by 4 bases, with 7 bases of the junction left unmatched. The CDR3 loop spans 16 amino acids. CDR1 is KGHDR and CDR2 is SFDVKD in the germline V gene.

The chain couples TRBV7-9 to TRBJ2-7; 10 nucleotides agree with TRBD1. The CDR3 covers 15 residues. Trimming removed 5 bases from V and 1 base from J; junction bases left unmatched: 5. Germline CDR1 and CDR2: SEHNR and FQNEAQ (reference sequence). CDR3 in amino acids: CASSPWDRGSYEQYF. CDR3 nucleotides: TGTGCCAGCAGCCCCTGGGACAGGGGTTCCTACGAGCAGTACTTC.

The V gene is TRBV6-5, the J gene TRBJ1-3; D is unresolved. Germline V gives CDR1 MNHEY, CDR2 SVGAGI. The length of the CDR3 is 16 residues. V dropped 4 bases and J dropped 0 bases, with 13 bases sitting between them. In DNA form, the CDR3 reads TGTGCCAGCAGTTTATTCGGCCGGGTCTCTGGAAACACCATATATTTT. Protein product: CASSLFGRVSGNTIYF.

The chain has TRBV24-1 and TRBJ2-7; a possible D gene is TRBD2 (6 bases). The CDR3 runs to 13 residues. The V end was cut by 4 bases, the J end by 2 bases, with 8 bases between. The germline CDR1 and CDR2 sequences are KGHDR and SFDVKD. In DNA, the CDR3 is TGTGCCACCAGTGAAGGGACTGCCTACGAGCAGTACTTC. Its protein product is CATSEGTAYEQYF.

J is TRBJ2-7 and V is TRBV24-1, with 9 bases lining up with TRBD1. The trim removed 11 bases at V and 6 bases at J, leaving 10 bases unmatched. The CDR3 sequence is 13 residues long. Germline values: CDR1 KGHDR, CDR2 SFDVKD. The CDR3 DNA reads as TGTGCCAGCCCTCGGGACAGGGCCCGCGAGCAGTACTTC. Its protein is CASPRDRAREQYF.

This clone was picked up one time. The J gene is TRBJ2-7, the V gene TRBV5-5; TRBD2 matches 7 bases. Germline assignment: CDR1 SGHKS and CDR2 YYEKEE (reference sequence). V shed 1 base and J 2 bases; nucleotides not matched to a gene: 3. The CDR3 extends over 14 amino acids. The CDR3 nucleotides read TGTGCCAGCAGCTTGAGCGGGACCCCCTACGAGCAGTACTTC. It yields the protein CASSLSGTPYEQYF.

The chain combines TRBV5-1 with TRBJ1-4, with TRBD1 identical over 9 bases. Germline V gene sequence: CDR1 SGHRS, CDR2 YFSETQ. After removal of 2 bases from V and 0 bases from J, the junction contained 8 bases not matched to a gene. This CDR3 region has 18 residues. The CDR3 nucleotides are TGCGCCAGCAGCTTTGGACAGGGGACAATTACAACTAATGAAAAACTGTTTTTT. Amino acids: CASSFGQGTITTNEKLFF.

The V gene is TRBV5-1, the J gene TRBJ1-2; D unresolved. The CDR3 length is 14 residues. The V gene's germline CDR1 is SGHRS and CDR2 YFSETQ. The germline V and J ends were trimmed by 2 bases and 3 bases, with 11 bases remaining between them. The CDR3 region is CASSLSAQDYGYTF. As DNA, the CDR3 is TGCGCCAGCAGCTTATCAGCGCAAGACTATGGCTACACCTTC.

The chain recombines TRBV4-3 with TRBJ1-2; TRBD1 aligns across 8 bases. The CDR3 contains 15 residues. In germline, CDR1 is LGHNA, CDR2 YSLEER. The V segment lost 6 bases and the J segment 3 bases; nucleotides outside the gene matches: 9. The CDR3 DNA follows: TGCGCCAGCAGTTTGCGGACAGGGAGCGACTATGGCTACACCTTC. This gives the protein CASSLRTGSDYGYTF.

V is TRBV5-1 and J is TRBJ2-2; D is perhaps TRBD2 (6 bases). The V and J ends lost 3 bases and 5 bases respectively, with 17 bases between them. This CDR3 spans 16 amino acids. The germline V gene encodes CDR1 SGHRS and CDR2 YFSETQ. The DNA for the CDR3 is TGCGCCAGCAGCTCCGACAACGCAGGGACTACCGGGGAGCTGTTTTTT. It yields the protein CASSSDNAGTTGELFF.

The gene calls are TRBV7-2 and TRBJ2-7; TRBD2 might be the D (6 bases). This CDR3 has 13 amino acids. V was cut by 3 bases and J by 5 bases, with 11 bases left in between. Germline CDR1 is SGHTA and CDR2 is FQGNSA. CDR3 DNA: TGTGCCAGCAGCTTCGTTTGGGGGGACGAGCAGTACTTC. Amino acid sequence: CASSFVWGDEQYF.

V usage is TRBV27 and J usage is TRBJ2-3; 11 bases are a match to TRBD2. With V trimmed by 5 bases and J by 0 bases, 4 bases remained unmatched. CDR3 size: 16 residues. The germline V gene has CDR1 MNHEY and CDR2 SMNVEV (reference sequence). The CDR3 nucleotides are TGTGCCAGCAGTCCACTAGCGGGGGCTAGCACAGATACGCAGTATTTT. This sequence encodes CASSPLAGASTDTQYF.

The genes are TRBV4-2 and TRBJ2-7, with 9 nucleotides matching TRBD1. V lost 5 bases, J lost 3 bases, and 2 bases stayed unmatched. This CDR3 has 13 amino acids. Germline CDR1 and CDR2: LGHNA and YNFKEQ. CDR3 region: CASSSTGGYEQYF. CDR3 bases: TGTGCCAGCAGCTCGACAGGGGGCTACGAGCAGTACTTC.